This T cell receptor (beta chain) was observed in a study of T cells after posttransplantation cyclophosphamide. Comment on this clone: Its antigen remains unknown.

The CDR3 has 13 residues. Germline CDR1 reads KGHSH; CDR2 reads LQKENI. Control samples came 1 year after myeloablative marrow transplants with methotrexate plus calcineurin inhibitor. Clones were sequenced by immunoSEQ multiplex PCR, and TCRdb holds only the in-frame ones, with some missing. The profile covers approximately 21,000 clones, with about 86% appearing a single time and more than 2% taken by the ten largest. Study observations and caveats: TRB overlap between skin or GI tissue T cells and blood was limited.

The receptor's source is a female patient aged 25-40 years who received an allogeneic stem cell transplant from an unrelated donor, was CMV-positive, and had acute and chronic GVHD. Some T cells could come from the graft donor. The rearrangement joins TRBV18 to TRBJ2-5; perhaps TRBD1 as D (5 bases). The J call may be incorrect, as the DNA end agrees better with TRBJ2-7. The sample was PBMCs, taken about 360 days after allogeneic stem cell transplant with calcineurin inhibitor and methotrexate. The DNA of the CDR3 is TGTGCCAGCTCCCTAAAGGGGCACTACGAGCAGTACTTC. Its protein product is CASSLKGHYEQYF.